This T cell receptor (beta chain) derives from a study of OX40 agonist ivuxolimab in advanced cancers. Background on the study: Partial responses were observed in three patients, of whom one had hepatocellular carcinoma and two had cutaneous melanoma.

Data came from immunoSEQ multiplex PCR; TCRdb stores just in-frame clones and leaves some out. The sample lists 9,000 to 10,000 clones; roughly 70% were seen once. As for this clone: The antigen remains undetermined. Other DNA sequences from this sample encode an identical CDR3 as well.

Findings and limits, study-wide: Expanded clones belonging to CD8+ T cells outnumbered, on average, those of CD4+. Some of the lowest clonal expansion was seen in partial responders at 0.1-3.0 mg/kg. Dosing at 0.1 to 3.0 mg/kg was accompanied by clonal expansion of CD4+ and CD8+ blood T cells by week 6.

Germline lookup yields CDR1 SEHNR and CDR2 FQNEAQ (reference sequence). The CDR3 spans 15 residues. The V segment lost 4 bases and the J segment 2 bases; nucleotides outside the gene matches: 2. Material: CD4+ or CD8+ T cells sorted from blood, obtained in a trial of the OX40 agonist ivuxolimab. This receptor was taken from an adult with an advanced solid tumor such as melanoma, head and neck, liver or kidney cancer. The rearrangement links TRBV7-9 to TRBJ2-5; 12 bases map to TRBD2. CDR3 protein: CASSSTSGGQETQYF. The DNA of the CDR3 is TGTGCCAGCAGCTCGACTAGCGGGGGACAAGAGACCCAGTACTTC.